Presented here are 20 T cell receptor beta chains from one specimen sequenced in a study of blood T cells in healthy people across ages (dated by TCRdb to the mid-2010s). Library preparation used 5' RACE. Sequenced on an Illumina HiSeq 2500. A second PCR of about 6 to 11 cycles was performed with a sample-barcoded 5' primer and a J-beta primer mix. The public reads were run again by TCRdb, first through fastp at Q25 and then through MiXCR, and only productive beta chains were kept. CDR3 protein duplicates are merged, each entry listing the most common genes and DNA. A total of about 640,000 distinct CDR3 sequences appear in this sample, about 53% of them only once. The ten largest clones capture around 37% of the sample. Sequencing input: blood. The receptors here all came from a man in his 60s in good health.

This clonotype was seen a few times. V and J are TRBV5-1 and TRBJ2-1; D uncertain. The CDR3 consists of 15 residues. Trimming took off 0 bases at V and 6 bases at J, with 13 bases between the two ends. Germline values: CDR1 SGHRS, CDR2 YFSETQ. The CDR3 protein is CASSLESTGFNEQFF. In DNA form, the CDR3 reads TGCGCCAGCAGCTTGGAGAGTACCGGGTTCAATGAGCAGTTCTTC.

The chain has TRBV20-1 and TRBJ2-1; 9 bases line up with TRBD1. The J call is in doubt because the DNA end fits TRBJ2-7 better. This CDR3 is 13 amino acids long. From germline, CDR1 is DFQATT and CDR2 SNEGSKA (reference sequence). The CDR3 coding sequence is TGCAGTGCTAGCCAGGGACAGGGCTACGAGCAGTACTTC. Translating gives CSASQGQGYEQYF.

The CDR3 nucleotides read TGTGCCAGCACCCCGGGGGCCCTGAATGAAAAACTGTTTTTT. Its protein is CASTPGALNEKLFF. V gene TRBV6-6 combines with J gene TRBJ1-4; D is perhaps TRBD1 (6 bases). The CDR3 is made up of 14 amino acids. Trimming took 7 bases from V and 5 from J, leaving 14 bases between them. Germline V gene lookup returns CDR1 MNHNY and CDR2 SVGAGI (reference sequence).

The rearrangement joins TRBV28 to TRBJ1-1; D is undetermined. The CDR3 sequence is 14 residues long. Germline CDR1 and CDR2: MDHEN and SYDVKM. V shed 5 bases and J shed 1 base, with 11 bases lying between them. Here the CDR3 DNA reads TGTGCCAGCAGTCCCAGGACCTCGAACACTGAAGCTTTCTTT. This sequence encodes CASSPRTSNTEAFF.

V and J are TRBV4-1 and TRBJ2-3; D possibly corresponds to TRBD2 (6 bases). The CDR3 is 17 residues long. With 0 bases removed from V and 2 bases from J, the gap between germline ends came to 15 bases. Germline CDR1 reads MGHRA; CDR2 reads YSYEKL. The CDR3 is CASSQEFETRDTDTQYF. In nucleotides, the CDR3 is TGCGCCAGCAGCCAAGAATTCGAGACTAGAGACACAGATACGCAGTATTTT.

The chain joins TRBV7-2 to TRBJ2-7; perhaps D is TRBD1 or TRBD2 (5 bases each). With 4 bases removed from V and 1 base from J, the gap between germline ends came to 14 bases. CDR3 length: 15 amino acids. Germline assignment: CDR1 SGHTA and CDR2 FQGNSA. In DNA form, the CDR3 reads TGTGCCAGCAGCTCCGGGACCACACGGTCCTACGAGCAGTACTTC. Translated, it gives CASSSGTTRSYEQYF.

The rearrangement links TRBV15 to TRBJ2-5; TRBD1 aligns across 7 bases. This CDR3 is 15 amino acids long. The V and J ends lost 0 bases and 5 bases, in that order; junction bases with no gene match: 6. Germline CDR1 and CDR2: LNHNV and YYDKDF (reference sequence). The CDR3 nucleotides read TGTGCCACCAGCAGAGACCAGGGGGTGATGGAGACCCAGTACTTC. This gives the protein CATSRDQGVMETQYF.

The rearrangement joins TRBV6-2 or TRBV6-3 to TRBJ2-4, with 13 bases matching TRBD2. J gave up 12 bases and V 7 bases, and 15 bases lay outside the gene matches. The germline gives CDR1 MNHEY, CDR2 SVGEGT. The CDR3 has 16 residues. CDR3 in DNA: TGTGCCAGCACACAGGGACTAGCGGGGCTCAGCGGGGGTCAGTACTTC. It is translated as CASTQGLAGLSGGQYF.

The rearrangement links TRBV6-2 or TRBV6-3 to TRBJ2-4, with D tentatively TRBD1 (6 bases). The end of the DNA fits TRBJ2-7 better, so the J call may be wrong. The CDR3 covers 17 residues. CDR1 is MNHEY and CDR2 is SVGEGT in the germline V gene. CDR3 sequence reads: CASSYGPDTTGNNEQYF. Here the CDR3 DNA reads TGTGCCAGCAGTTACGGGCCAGATACAACAGGGAACAACGAGCAGTACTTC.

Only a few counts were recorded for this clonotype. V and J are TRBV27 and TRBJ2-3; D unresolved. The germline V gene has CDR1 MNHEY and CDR2 SMNVEV (reference sequence). The V end lost 4 bases, the J end lost 0 bases, and 8 bases lay between the germline ends. The CDR3 consists of 14 residues. The DNA for the CDR3 is TGTGCCAGCAGTTGGGCATCTAGCACAGATACGCAGTATTTT. As protein: CASSWASSTDTQYF.

The rearrangement uses TRBV12-3 or TRBV12-4 and TRBJ1-4; TRBD1 matches 7 bases. The trim removed 6 bases at V and 6 bases at J, leaving 10 bases unmatched. There are 15 residues in the CDR3. The CDR3 loop reads CASSETGTGDEKLFF. The CDR3 DNA sequence: TGTGCCAGCAGCGAGACAGGGACGGGTGATGAAAAACTGTTTTTT.

The chain combines TRBV21-1 with TRBJ1-2. TRBV21-1 constitutes a pseudogene. The CDR3 consists of 13 residues. CDR3 sequence: CASSHGRPAGYTF. The CDR3 bases are TGTGCCAGCAGCCACGGCCGGCCAGCGGGCTACACCTTC.

The chain is built from TRBV6-1 and TRBJ2-5; 8 bases are a match to TRBD1. The CDR3 covers 14 residues. The ends lost 3 bases at V and 4 bases at J; junction bases unmatched: 4. Germline V gene sequence: CDR1 MNHNS, CDR2 SASEGT. In nucleotides, the CDR3 is TGTGCCAGCAGTGAGCAGACAGGGGCAGAGACCCAGTACTTC. Translated, it gives CASSEQTGAETQYF.

The chain recombines TRBV4-1 with TRBJ1-2; D is unresolved. The CDR3 extends over 16 amino acids. The V gene's germline CDR1 is MGHRA and CDR2 YSYEKL. Trimming stripped 1 base from V and 0 bases from J, with 12 bases between. The DNA for the CDR3 is TGCGCCAGCAGCCAAGGACGGCAGTATGCTAACTATGGCTACACCTTC. Translated: CASSQGRQYANYGYTF.

Details on this clonotype: Sequence at one end of the junction differs from germline and may be a read error. The genes are TRBV5-1 and TRBJ2-5; 7 bases fit TRBD1. The DNA matches TRBJ2-7 better at its end, which makes the J call doubtful. Germline-derived CDR1 and CDR2 are SGHRS and YFSETQ. The CDR3 totals 15 residues. The CDR3 sequence: CASSFGQATTGEQYF. In nucleotides, the CDR3 is TGCGCCAGTAGCTTCGGACAGGCGACCACTGGCGAGCAGTACTTC.

This chain connects TRBV3-1 to TRBJ2-3; 9 bases agree with TRBD1. Trimming removed 5 bases from V and 5 bases from J; junction bases left unmatched: 2. The V gene's germline CDR1 is LGHDT and CDR2 YNNKEL (reference sequence). The CDR3 runs 13 residues. The CDR3 DNA reads TGTGCCAGCAGCACAGGGGGCGAAGATACGCAGTATTTT. This translates into CASSTGGEDTQYF.

This clonotype came up once. The V call is TRBV10-3, the J call TRBJ2-3; D is ambiguous. Trimming cost V 0 bases and J 2 bases, with 9 bases left between them. From germline, CDR1 is ENHRY and CDR2 SYGVKD. This CDR3 spans 15 amino acids. This CDR3 reads CAISESRTHTDTQYF. CDR3 sequence (DNA): TGTGCCATCAGTGAGTCGAGGACCCACACAGATACGCAGTATTTT.

The rearrangement links TRBV3-1 to TRBJ2-6; possibly TRBD1 or TRBD2 for D (6 bases each). Germline loops: CDR1 LGHDT, CDR2 YNNKEL (reference sequence). This CDR3 is 18 amino acids long. The germline V and J ends were trimmed by 2 bases and 1 base, with 15 bases remaining between them. The DNA of the CDR3 is TGTGCCAGCAGCCAATTTGCGGGACACATGTCTGGGGCCAACGTCCTGACTTTC. As protein: CASSQFAGHMSGANVLTF.

V usage is TRBV20-1 and J usage is TRBJ1-2; D is unresolved. The germline V gene encodes CDR1 DFQATT and CDR2 SNEGSKA (reference sequence). This CDR3 region has 13 residues. V lost 3 bases to trimming and J lost 5 bases, with 13 bases between them. CDR3 sequence: CSASEVGGYGYTF. CDR3 nucleotides: TGCAGTGCTAGCGAGGTGGGTGGGTATGGCTACACCTTC.

The chain recombines TRBV20-1 with TRBJ2-3, with D possibly matching TRBD1 (7 bases). Trimming stripped 6 bases from V and 2 bases from J, with 18 bases between. The CDR3 sequence is 15 residues long. Germline CDR1 and CDR2: DFQATT and SNEGSKA (reference sequence). In nucleotides, the CDR3 is TGCAGTGCCACCAAGGGGGGACAGTCCACAGATACGCAGTATTTT. Amino acid sequence: CSATKGGQSTDTQYF.